These T cell receptor beta chains were read from a single sample in a study of blood T cells in healthy people across ages. TCRdb used MiXCR to reprocess the 5' RACE reads, holding one entry per CDR3 protein. This sample has about 1,600,000 distinct CDR3 sequences, with around two fifths found just once. The sequenced material came from blood. These receptors were taken from a woman aged 18-30 years in good health. The CDR3 runs from the conserved cysteine through the conserved F or W. The D gene is left open where the match is weak. Rows may omit the clone size; those that give it use once, few, many or a size class.

d_gene	abundance	v_gene	j_gene	CDR3aa	CDR3nt
TRBD1	NA	TRBV27	TRBJ2-7	CASSHRGAVEQYF	TGTGCCAGCAGTCACAGGGGGGCGGTCGAGCAGTACTTC
NA	once	TRBV6-1	TRBJ2-7	CASREPLYEQYF	TGTGCCAGCAGGGAACCCCTTTACGAGCAGTACTTC
NA	NA	TRBV20-1	TRBJ1-1	CSAPAVYTEAFF	TGCAGTGCTCCCGCTGTCTACACTGAAGCTTTCTTT
NA	NA	TRBV6-1	TRBJ1-2	CASSEDGGNYGYTF	TGTGCCAGCAGTGAAGATGGGGGCAACTATGGCTACACCTTC
TRBD2	NA	TRBV29-1	TRBJ2-1	CSGKYTGGNEQFF	TGCAGCGGAAAATACACGGGGGGCAATGAGCAGTTCTTC
NA	NA	TRBV6-1	TRBJ2-7	CASLPGPLTYEQYF	TGTGCCAGCCTCCCCGGACCTTTAACCTACGAGCAGTACTTC
TRBD2	NA	TRBV25-1	TRBJ2-7	CASSGSLGRSSYEQYF	TGCGCCAGCAGTGGGTCGCTCGGGAGGAGCTCCTACGAGCAGTACTTC
NA	NA	TRBV12-3/TRBV12-4	TRBJ2-7	CASSSPLLIGGEYEQYF	TGTGCCAGCAGTTCCCCCTTGTTGATTGGGGGCGAGTACGAGCAGTACTTC
TRBD2	few	TRBV7-2	TRBJ2-7	CASSLVAGPTYEQYF	TGTGCCAGCAGCTTAGTAGCGGGACCGACCTACGAGCAGTACTTC
TRBD2	NA	TRBV10-3	TRBJ2-1	CAIRPRLAGEAEQFF	TGTGCCATCAGACCGAGACTAGCGGGAGAGGCTGAGCAGTTCTTC
NA	many	TRBV2	TRBJ2-3	CASNLPGHPITDTQYF	TGTGCCAGCAATCTACCGGGACACCCCATCACAGATACGCAGTATTTT
NA	NA	TRBV7-2	TRBJ1-3	CASRLWGGNGNTIYF	TGTGCCAGCAGACTGTGGGGGGGAAATGGAAACACCATATATTTT
NA	many	TRBV10-3	TRBJ1-4	CAISESTDEKLFF	TGTGCCATCAGTGAGTCGACGGATGAAAAACTGTTTTTT
NA	NA	TRBV20-1	TRBJ2-1	CSARIAVVWQNDEQFF	TGCAGTGCTAGAATAGCGGTGGTATGGCAGAACGATGAGCAGTTCTTC
NA	NA	TRBV20-1	TRBJ1-2	CSAGEIRHYGYTF	TGCAGTGCTGGAGAGATAAGACACTATGGCTACACCTTC
NA	NA	TRBV6-2/TRBV6-3	TRBJ2-7	CASSYTETYEQYF	TGTGCCAGCAGTTACACAGAAACCTACGAGCAGTACTTC
NA	NA	TRBV7-6	TRBJ1-3	CASSLGSGGDGNTIYF	TGTGCCAGCAGCTTAGGGTCCGGGGGAGATGGAAACACCATATATTTT